The 16 T cell receptor beta chains below all came from one sample that was sequenced in a study of Ad26.COV2.S vaccination and SARS-CoV-2 variants. Indicated treatment: around 19 received Ad26.COV2.S at low or high dose, single or two shots; about 5 received placebo; per-sample allocation not given. The study sampled participants on day 63 after the first vaccine or placebo injection. Measured with immunoSEQ multiplex PCR; TCRdb has only the in-frame clones, and not every one. This table holds under 250,000 clones, approximately 90% found once. This specimen consisted of peripheral blood, obtained in a trial of Ad26.COV2.S vaccine versus placebo. The receptor source for this set is a person between 18 and 60 years old who received the Ad26.COV2.S COVID-19 vaccine or a placebo.

This chain links TRBV6-5 with TRBJ2-3; TRBD2 agrees at 7 bases. The J segment lost 1 base and the V segment lost 6 bases, leaving 4 bases of the junction unmatched. This CDR3 has 14 residues. Germline assignment: CDR1 MNHEY and CDR2 SVGAGI. CDR3 bases: TGTGCCAGCAGCGCTCTAGCGGGCACAGATACGCAGTATTTT. Protein sequence: CASSALAGTDTQYF.

This clone has a single count. V gene TRBV5-1 combines with J gene TRBJ1-2, with 8 nucleotides matching TRBD1. This CDR3 has 16 residues. From germline, CDR1 is SGHRS and CDR2 YFSETQ. V gave up 2 bases and J gave up 4 bases; unmatched junction bases: 10. The CDR3 sequence: CASSLYNGQGFYGYTF. CDR3 DNA: TGCGCCAGCAGCTTATATAATGGACAGGGCTTCTATGGCTACACCTTC.

The chain employs TRBV5-1 and TRBJ2-1; 13 bases map to TRBD2. The J segment lost 9 bases and the V segment lost 4 bases, leaving 7 bases of the junction unmatched. Germline V gene data show CDR1 as SGHRS and CDR2 as YFSETQ. The CDR3 totals 15 residues. The CDR3, as DNA: TGCGCCAGCAGCCCTGGACTAGCGGGAGAAGCTGAGCAGTTCTTC. Translated, it gives CASSPGLAGEAEQFF.

The rearrangement links TRBV7-2 to TRBJ2-2, with 7 bases lining up with TRBD1. J was trimmed by 5 bases and V by 8 bases; bases with no gene match: 5. Germline V gene data show CDR1 as SGHTA and CDR2 as FQGNSA. The CDR3 length is 13 residues. The CDR3 loop reads CASCLQGTGELFF. In nucleotides, the CDR3 is TGTGCCAGCTGTCTACAGGGGACCGGGGAGCTGTTTTTT.

The chain couples TRBV7-3 to TRBJ1-1; D remains unclear. Per the germline V gene, CDR1 is SGHTA and CDR2 is FQGTGA. The CDR3 runs to 13 residues. Trimming cost V 5 bases and J 0 bases, with 7 bases left between them. The DNA for the CDR3 is TGTGCCAGCAGCCTCTGGTTGAACACTGAAGCTTTCTTT. Its translation: CASSLWLNTEAFF. The full variable domain, completed using reference TRBV7-3 and TRBJ1-1, is GAGVSQTPSNKVTEKGKYVELRCDPISGHTALYWYRQSLGQGPEFLIYFQGTGAADDSGLPNDRFFAVRPEGSVSTLKIQRTERGDSAVYLCASSLWLNTEAFFGQGTRLTVV.

CDR3 sequence: CASSSKTGDTGELFF. CDR3 nucleotides: TGTGCCAGCAGCTCGAAGACAGGGGATACCGGGGAGCTGTTTTTT. This chain connects TRBV7-9 to TRBJ2-2; 8 bases match TRBD1. CDR1 and CDR2 from the germline V gene are SEHNR and FQNEAQ (reference sequence). The CDR3 consists of 15 residues. V shed 4 bases, J shed 5 bases, and the junction held 6 bases outside the gene matches.

This clone was detected a few times. This chain connects TRBV6-4 to TRBJ2-7; 7 bases map to TRBD1. The CDR3 has 15 amino acids. Losses at the gene ends were 6 bases for V and 3 bases for J; bases not matched to a gene: 11. CDR1 and CDR2 from the germline V gene are MRHNA and SNTAGT. The CDR3 is CASSPGTARNYEQYV. The CDR3 nucleotides are TGTGCCAGCAGCCCCGGGACAGCAAGAAACTACGAGCAGTACGTC.

V is TRBV5-6 and J is TRBJ2-3; no clear D gene. V was clipped by 4 bases and J by 5 bases, with 17 bases between them. CDR3 size: 15 residues. Per germline, CDR1 SGHDT and CDR2 YYEEEE. In DNA, the CDR3 is TGTGCCAGCAGCCCGTGGTCCAGTAGTGTAGATACGCAGTATTTT. This codes for CASSPWSSSVDTQYF.

This chain links TRBV27 with TRBJ1-4, with D maybe TRBD1 (6 bases). CDR3 length: 13 amino acids. Looked up from germline, CDR1 is MNHEY and CDR2 is SMNVEV (reference sequence). The V end lost 6 bases, the J end lost 5 bases, and 10 bases lay between the germline ends. Here the CDR3 reads CASRRTGNEKLFF. CDR3 bases: TGTGCCAGCAGGCGAACAGGGAATGAAAAACTGTTTTTT. Together with reference TRBV27 and TRBJ1-4, the CDR3 gives the full variable domain: EAQVTQNPRYLITVTGKKLTVTCSQNMNHEYMSWYRQDPGLGLRQIYYSMNVEVTDKGDVPEGYKVSRKEKRNFPLILESPSPNQTSLYFCASRRTGNEKLFFGSGTQLSVL.

The chain employs TRBV4-2 and TRBJ2-1, with 7 nucleotides matching TRBD2. This CDR3 comprises 14 residues. After removal of 6 bases from V and 8 bases from J, the junction contained 10 bases not matched to a gene. Germline-derived CDR1 and CDR2 are LGHNA and YNFKEQ. The CDR3, as DNA: TGTGCCAGCAGTGCCATGGGGGGGTGGCATGAGCAGTTCTTC. Its protein product is CASSAMGGWHEQFF.

The chain carries TRBV29-1 and TRBJ2-3; 7 bases map to TRBD2. Germline CDR1 reads SQVTM; CDR2 reads ANQGSEA. The CDR3 has 15 residues. Germline trimming cut 6 bases from V and 3 bases from J; bases unmatched to any gene: 12. Here the CDR3 reads CSVGLLAEWTDTQYF. CDR3 nucleotide sequence: TGCAGCGTGGGATTGCTAGCGGAATGGACAGATACGCAGTATTTT.

The chain links TRBV21-1 to TRBJ2-7; TRBD2 is the table's D call and was not checked against the DNA. TRBV21-1 has pseudogene status. The CDR3 runs to 15 residues. The CDR3 sequence: CASSSSGRVLYEQYV. CDR3 nucleotide sequence: TGTGCCAGCAGCAGTAGCGGGAGGGTGCTTTACGAGCAGTACGTC.

This chain connects TRBV4-1 to TRBJ2-5; 8 positions match TRBD2. The CDR3 has 15 amino acids. Losses at the gene ends were 3 bases for V and 0 bases for J; bases not matched to a gene: 3. Germline CDR1 reads MGHRA; CDR2 reads YSYEKL. CDR3 DNA sequence: TGCGCCAGCAGCCAGCGGGGGGCGTACCAAGAGACCCAGTACTTC. Translation gives CASSQRGAYQETQYF.

By its share, this clone is medium-sized. The chain is built from TRBV5-4 and TRBJ1-2; weak D call: TRBD1 (6 bases). In germline, CDR1 is SGHNT, CDR2 YYREEE (reference sequence). CDR3 length equals 14 residues. V lost 4 bases and J 3 bases, leaving 13 bases between the germline ends. CDR3 sequence reads: CASSATGLDYGYTF. DNA for the CDR3: TGTGCCAGCAGCGCAACAGGGCTGGACTATGGCTACACCTTC.

The rearrangement uses TRBV7-9 and TRBJ2-3; D may correspond to TRBD1 or TRBD2 (5 bases each). The V end lost 5 bases, the J end lost 1 base, and 10 bases lay between the germline ends. Germline loops: CDR1 SEHNR, CDR2 FQNEAQ (reference sequence). CDR3 length equals 14 residues. The CDR3 sequence is CASSTWDRTDTQYF. CDR3 in DNA: TGTGCCAGCAGCACCTGGGACCGCACAGATACGCAGTATTTT.

This chain connects TRBV6-5 to TRBJ2-3; D is unresolved. Trimming left V 6 bases short and J 3 bases short, with 7 bases between. The length of the CDR3 is 12 residues. Germline CDR1 and CDR2: MNHEY and SVGAGI. CDR3 DNA sequence: TGTGCCAGCAGCAAAAGGACAGATACGCAGTATTTT. Translated, it gives CASSKRTDTQYF.